The 26 T cell receptor beta chains below all came from one sample that was sequenced in a study of blood T cells in healthy people across ages. PCR was performed a second time for about 6 to 12 cycles using a sample-barcoded 5' primer and a J-beta primer mix. Each CDR3 protein is one row after TCRdb ran MiXCR on the 5' RACE reads. This sample has 550,000 to 750,000 distinct CDR3 sequences, with 20% to 25% found just once. Sequencing was performed on blood. These receptors were collected from a man between 65 and 85 years old in good health.

The chain employs TRBV5-1 and TRBJ2-5; D remains unclear. The J call may be mistaken, given a closer DNA end match to TRBJ2-7. In germline, CDR1 is SGHRS, CDR2 YFSETQ. This CDR3 is built from 14 residues. The CDR3 DNA reads TGCGCCAGCAGCTTGATCCGAGGTCCCTACGAGCAGTACTTC. Protein sequence: CASSLIRGPYEQYF.

This clonotype was counted a few times. The chain has TRBV2 and TRBJ2-1; 7 bases line up with TRBD2. The V gene end was trimmed by 8 bases and the J gene end by 5 bases; junction bases not matched to a gene: 6. The CDR3 loop spans 13 amino acids. In germline, CDR1 is SNHLY, CDR2 FYNNEI. CDR3 nucleotides: TGTGCCAGCCGCCGGGACTACAACAATGAGCAGTTCTTC. Translating it yields CASRRDYNNEQFF.

The V call is TRBV20-1, the J call TRBJ1-2; D remains unclear. Trimming stripped 0 bases from V and 2 bases from J, with 13 bases between. The CDR3 has 15 amino acids. Per germline, CDR1 DFQATT and CDR2 SNEGSKA (reference sequence). The CDR3 region is CSARDAGPGNYGYTF. CDR3 bases: TGCAGTGCTAGAGATGCAGGTCCGGGGAACTATGGCTACACCTTC.

The V call is TRBV7-2, the J call TRBJ2-1; D gene ambiguous. The CDR3 length is 17 residues. Germline lookup yields CDR1 SGHTA and CDR2 FQGNSA. V gave up 2 bases and J gave up 4 bases, with 18 bases separating them. CDR3 protein: CASSLIPTTRTYNEQFF. DNA for the CDR3: TGTGCCAGCAGCTTAATTCCCACCACACGAACTTACAATGAGCAGTTCTTC.

This clonotype was recorded a few times. The chain combines TRBV12-3 or TRBV12-4 with TRBJ1-5, with 8 bases matching TRBD1. CDR3 length equals 14 residues. The V segment lost 4 bases and the J segment 6 bases; nucleotides outside the gene matches: 5. CDR3 amino acids: CASSYSGGGQPQHF. Here the CDR3 DNA reads TGTGCCAGCAGTTACTCAGGGGGCGGTCAGCCCCAGCATTTT.

The chain joins TRBV6-5 to TRBJ2-1; the D call may be TRBD1 or TRBD2 (5 bases each). Germline-derived CDR1 and CDR2 are MNHEY and SVGAGI. The V end was cut by 2 bases, the J end by 9 bases, with 11 bases between. The CDR3 runs 13 residues. The CDR3 nucleotides read TGTGCCAGCAGTTACGGGGGAACTGGTGAGCAGTTCTTC. This encodes CASSYGGTGEQFF.

This clonotype occurred a few times. This chain links TRBV20-1 with TRBJ2-5; TRBD2 matches 14 bases. The CDR3 is 16 residues long. Unmatched junction bases numbered 10, after V lost 5 bases and J lost 5 bases. Per germline, CDR1 DFQATT and CDR2 SNEGSKA (reference sequence). The CDR3 loop reads CSAAGTSGRERETQYF. CDR3 nucleotide sequence: TGCAGTGCTGCCGGGACTAGCGGGAGAGAAAGGGAGACCCAGTACTTC.

Ten or more counts support this clonotype. The rearrangement uses TRBV7-2 and TRBJ1-6; D gene unclear. V lost 5 bases and J lost 9, with 11 bases in between. The V gene's germline CDR1 is SGHTA and CDR2 FQGNSA. This CDR3 contains 13 residues. Here the CDR3 reads CASSPGPSSPLHF. CDR3 DNA: TGTGCCAGCAGCCCAGGACCTAGTTCACCCCTCCACTTT.

The chain carries TRBV9 and TRBJ2-7, with TRBD2 matching over 11 bases. Germline CDR1 and CDR2: SGDLS and YYNGEE. J gave up 5 bases and V 0 bases, and 1 base lay outside the gene matches. This CDR3 region has 14 residues. CDR3 DNA sequence: TGTGCCAGCAGCGTAGAACTAGCGGGAGACGAGCAGTACTTC. Translation gives CASSVELAGDEQYF.

The chain joins TRBV7-2 to TRBJ1-5; D is possibly TRBD1 (6 bases). CDR1 and CDR2 (germline): SGHTA, FQGNSA. The V and J ends lost 5 bases and 3 bases respectively, with 17 bases between them. CDR3 size: 16 residues. The CDR3, as DNA: TGTGCCAGCAGCATGATTCTTGGGGGCCCCAATCAGCCCCAGCATTTT. Amino acid sequence: CASSMILGGPNQPQHF.

The V and J genes are TRBV10-3 and TRBJ2-7, with D possibly called TRBD1 or TRBD2 (6 bases each). V lost 3 bases and J lost 2, with 20 bases in between. From germline, CDR1 is ENHRY and CDR2 SYGVKD. The CDR3 spans 17 residues. In DNA form, the CDR3 reads TGTGCCATCAGTGATAGGGGGGTACATACTTCCGCCTACGAGCAGTACTTC. This translates into CAISDRGVHTSAYEQYF.

Note on this clonotype: Its ends do not fully match the called genes, so a read error is possible. This rearrangement joins TRBV5-1 to TRBJ2-7, with a tentative D call TRBD1 (6 bases). The CDR3 is 16 residues long. Germline CDR1 is SGHRS and CDR2 is YFSETQ. The CDR3 bases are TGCGCCAGCAGCTTGGAGTCAGGGGCCAAATCCTACGAGCAGCACTTC. Translating it yields CASSLESGAKSYEQHF.

Only a few counts were recorded for this clonotype. The V and J genes are TRBV29-1 and TRBJ1-4; 12 nucleotides agree with TRBD1. The CDR3 length is 17 residues. The J segment lost 7 bases and the V segment lost 6 bases, leaving 15 bases of the junction unmatched. Looked up from germline, CDR1 is SQVTM and CDR2 is ANQGSEA. DNA for the CDR3: TGCAGCGTCAAAAGAGCCGGGACAGGGGGCGTCGGTGAAAAACTGTTTTTT. Translated, it gives CSVKRAGTGGVGEKLFF.

The chain employs TRBV20-1 and TRBJ2-5; D might be TRBD2 (7 bases). This CDR3 contains 17 residues. Germline loops: CDR1 DFQATT, CDR2 SNEGSKA (reference sequence). Trimming pared 6 bases from V and 1 base from J, leaving 24 bases between. The CDR3 DNA is TGCAGTGCCCCTAGGGGGGGCTATTCCTCAAGCCAAGAGACCCAGTACTTC. This sequence encodes CSAPRGGYSSSQETQYF.

This clonotype appeared a few times. CDR3 nucleotide sequence: TGTGCCAGCAGGAGCGGTCCGGGCCAGCTGGGGGGATTATACGAGCAGTACTTC. It yields the protein CASRSGPGQLGGLYEQYF. This chain joins TRBV25-1 and TRBJ2-7, with D tentatively TRBD2 (6 bases). CDR1 is MGHDK, CDR2 SYGVNS, per germline. V was clipped by 6 bases and J by 4 bases, with 28 bases between them. This CDR3 is built from 18 residues.

This clonotype was counted only a few times. The chain is built from TRBV6-5 and TRBJ2-7; D is possibly TRBD1 or TRBD2 (6 bases each). Deletions cut 2 bases from V and 3 bases from J, with 11 bases between. Germline V gene sequence: CDR1 MNHEY, CDR2 SVGAGI. The CDR3 contains 14 residues. CDR3 DNA sequence: TGTGCCAGCAGTTACGGGGGGACACTCTACGAGCAGTACTTC. Encoded protein: CASSYGGTLYEQYF.

This sequence joins TRBV6-5 and TRBJ2-3, with D perhaps matching TRBD2 (7 bases). Trimming pared 10 bases from V and 4 bases from J, leaving 18 bases between. The CDR3 is 14 amino acids. Germline V lookup: CDR1 MNHEY, CDR2 SVGAGI. The CDR3 loop reads CATRGGLTSDTQYF. Here the CDR3 DNA reads TGTGCCACCCGAGGGGGACTAACTTCAGATACGCAGTATTTT.

This clonotype came up many times. This rearrangement joins TRBV11-2 to TRBJ2-2, with D tentatively TRBD1 (6 bases). Germline CDR1 is SGHAT and CDR2 is FQNNGV. There are 16 residues in the CDR3. V gave up 5 bases and J gave up 6 bases, with 19 bases separating them. The CDR3, as DNA: TGTGCCAGCAGCATACGAAATACAGGGTCGTCCGGGGAGCTGTTTTTT. This gives the protein CASSIRNTGSSGELFF. The variable domain in full, completed from reference TRBV11-2 and TRBJ2-2, reads EAGVAQSPRYKIIEKRQSVAFWCNPISGHATLYWYQQILGQGPKLLIQFQNNGVVDDSQLPKDRFSAERLKGVDSTLKIQPAKLEDSAVYLCASSIRNTGSSGELFFGEGSRLTVL.

The chain uses TRBV19 and TRBJ1-2; TRBD1 is a possible D gene (5 bases). The CDR3 length is 15 residues. The V end lost 3 bases, the J end lost 2 bases, and 13 bases lay between the germline ends. Per the germline V gene, CDR1 is LNHDA and CDR2 is SQIVND (reference sequence). CDR3 DNA sequence: TGTGCCAGTAGTATCGCTTCGGGACCGAACTATGGCTACACCTTC. This gives the protein CASSIASGPNYGYTF.

Many counts were recorded for this clonotype. V gene TRBV5-1 combines with J gene TRBJ2-3; unclear D gene. V gave up 6 bases and J gave up 2 bases, with 10 bases separating them. The germline CDR1 and CDR2 sequences are SGHRS and YFSETQ. This CDR3 comprises 13 residues. In DNA form, the CDR3 reads TGCGCCAGCACCTTACTCCACACAGATACGCAGTATTTT. Amino acids: CASTLLHTDTQYF.

The rearrangement joins TRBV29-1 to TRBJ1-2; 8 nucleotides agree with TRBD1. The CDR3 runs to 13 residues. CDR1 and CDR2 (germline): SQVTM, ANQGSEA. The chain's CDR3 is CIAGQGANYGYTF. CDR3 bases: TGCATCGCTGGACAGGGAGCTAACTATGGCTACACCTTC.

This clonotype was found a few times. The chain joins TRBV13 to TRBJ1-4; D not certain. Germline V gives CDR1 PRHDT, CDR2 FYEKMQ (reference sequence). The V end was cut by 5 bases, the J end by 11 bases, with 15 bases between. The CDR3 loop spans 13 amino acids. The CDR3 sequence: CASSTVTDGKLFF. In nucleotides, the CDR3 is TGTGCCAGCAGCACCGTAACAGATGGGAAACTGTTTTTT.

J is TRBJ1-3 and V is TRBV28; D ambiguous. The CDR3 runs to 13 residues. V was shortened by 2 bases and J by 2 bases, with 4 bases between the two germline ends. CDR1 and CDR2 from the germline V gene are MDHEN and SYDVKM. The CDR3 region is CASSLSPGNTIYF. The DNA of the CDR3 is TGTGCCAGCAGTTTAAGTCCTGGAAACACCATATATTTT.

The V call is TRBV7-2, the J call TRBJ2-2; 7 bases fit TRBD2. The CDR3 is made up of 15 amino acids. Per germline, CDR1 SGHTA and CDR2 FQGNSA. V trimming: 5 bases; J trimming: 1 base; junction bases outside the gene matches: 4. CDR3 in DNA: TGTGCCAGCAGCACGGGACTATTGAACACCGGGGAGCTGTTTTTT. Encoded protein: CASSTGLLNTGELFF.

At least ten counts were recorded for this clonotype. V and J are TRBV11-2 and TRBJ2-3; a possible D gene is TRBD1 (6 bases). Trimming stripped 6 bases from V and 4 bases from J, with 20 bases between. The germline CDR1 and CDR2 sequences are SGHAT and FQNNGV. CDR3 size: 16 residues. The CDR3 protein is CASRGQRTITADTQYF. In DNA, the CDR3 is TGTGCCAGCAGAGGACAGCGGACGATCACGGCAGATACGCAGTATTTT.

The CDR3 sequence is CSASRPQDGTTDTQYF. The CDR3, as DNA: TGCAGTGCTAGTCGACCCCAGGACGGAACCACAGATACGCAGTATTTT. This chain connects TRBV20-1 to TRBJ2-3; no reliable D call. CDR1 and CDR2 from the germline V gene are DFQATT and SNEGSKA (reference sequence). There are 16 residues in the CDR3. V lost 3 bases and J lost 2, with 18 bases in between.